These T cell receptor beta chains were read from a single sample in a study of blood T cell repertoires in COVID-19. Assay used: immunoSEQ multiplex PCR; TCRdb lists only in-frame clones, some missing. The repertoire holds about half a million clones, with approximately 85% as singletons. Sequencing was carried out using peripheral blood. The origin of the receptors is a human donor in a cohort sampled during active COVID-19. Each CDR3 is given with its conserved first and last residue. The order of the fields is D gene, CDR3 length, V gene, J gene, clone size, CDR3 DNA, CDR3 protein. A D gene is named only where the DNA matches it firmly. Some rows have no size entry. The others give once, few or many, or a class for an expanded clone.

TRBD1	16	TRBV27	TRBJ2-3	-	TGTGCCAGCACCCATCCAGGGGGTGGGGTCACAGATACGCAGTATTTT	CASTHPGGGVTDTQYF
TRBD1	15	TRBV5-6	TRBJ1-1	-	TGTGCCAGCAGCCGACCCGACAGGGTGAACACTGAAGCTTTCTTT	CASSRPDRVNTEAFF
TRBD1	14	TRBV19	TRBJ1-1	-	TGTGCCAGTTCTTGGCGAGACAGGGGCGCTGAAGCTTTCTTT	CASSWRDRGAEAFF
TRBD2	16	TRBV7-2	TRBJ2-1	-	TGTGCCAGCAGCCCGCAAGCGGGAGGGCTGATCAATGAGCAGTTCTTC	CASSPQAGGLINEQFF
-	15	TRBV27	TRBJ1-2	-	TGTGCCAGCAGTTTCAAGACACTGACAAACTATGGCTACACCTTC	CASSFKTLTNYGYTF
-	13	TRBV12-3/TRBV12-4	TRBJ2-7	-	TGTGCCAGCAGTTTGGAACTAGGCTACGAGCAGTACTTC	CASSLELGYEQYF
TRBD1	13	TRBV3-1/TRBV3-2	TRBJ1-2	-	TGTGCCAGCAGGGGAACAGGGGGCTATGGCTACACCTTC	CASRGTGGYGYTF
TRBD1	16	TRBV5-1	TRBJ2-7	once	TGCGCCAGCAGCTTACGGGCGACAGGGCCCCCCTACGAGCAGTACTTC	CASSLRATGPPYEQYF
-	14	TRBV6-6	TRBJ2-2	-	TGTGCCAGCAGTTCTCCCCCAGGCACCGGGGAGCTGTTTTTT	CASSSPPGTGELFF
TRBD1	16	TRBV13	TRBJ1-1	once	TGTGCCAGCAGCTCAGGGACAGGGCTCATGAACACTGAAGCTTTCTTT	CASSSGTGLMNTEAFF
TRBD1	11	TRBV3-1/TRBV3-2	TRBJ1-1	-	TGTGCCAGCAGCGCAGGGGGCGAAGCTTTCTTT	CASSAGGEAFF
-	16	TRBV18	TRBJ2-1	-	TGTGCCAGCTCGGCCTTGGGGGGAACTAAAAACAATGAGCAGTTCTTC	CASSALGGTKNNEQFF
TRBD2	15	TRBV27	TRBJ2-7	-	TGTGCCAGCATTTCTATCTCTAGCGGGAGCCACGAGCAGTACTTC	CASISISSGSHEQYF
TRBD2	15	TRBV5-1	TRBJ2-5	-	TGCGCCAGCAGCCCCGGGAGGCTCTCTCAAGAGACCCAGTACTTC	CASSPGRLSQETQYF
-	13	TRBV18	TRBJ2-7	many	TGTGCCAGCTCACCTATTGGACAAAACGAGCAGTACTTC	CASSPIGQNEQYF
-	14	TRBV7-2	TRBJ2-1	-	TGTGCCAGCAGCAGAACACAGGCCTACAATGAGCAGTTCTTC	CASSRTQAYNEQFF
-	14	TRBV5-6	TRBJ2-2	-	TGTGCCAGCAGGAAAAGGACAGTTCCCGGGGAGCTGTTTTTT	CASRKRTVPGELFF
TRBD1	16	TRBV19	TRBJ1-2	-	TGTGCCAGTAGCCCGTCCGGGACAGGGAATAACTATGGCTACACCTTC	CASSPSGTGNNYGYTF
-	13	TRBV29-1	TRBJ2-7	-	TGCAGCGTCGTTACCATGGGCGCGGGCGAGCAGTACTTC	CSVVTMGAGEQYF
-	12	TRBV6-5	TRBJ2-1	-	TGTGCCAGCAGTCCGGAGGGGAGTGAGCAGTTCTTC	CASSPEGSEQFF
TRBD1	13	TRBV19	TRBJ2-5	-	TGTGCCAGTAGTCAGGGGGCACAAGAGACCCAGTACTTC	CASSQGAQETQYF
-	14	TRBV6-5	TRBJ1-1	-	TGTGCCAGCAGGAGAGGAGAAGGGGTAGGAGAAGCTTTCTTT	CASRRGEGVGEAFF
TRBD2	13	TRBV7-6	TRBJ2-7	-	TGTGCCAGCAGCTCGGGGGGTAGCTACGAGCAGTACTTC	CASSSGGSYEQYF
-	13	TRBV11-2	TRBJ1-1	once	TGTGCCAGCAGCTTAGCGGCGCCGGCGGGAGCTTTCTTT	CASSLAAPAGAFF
-	14	TRBV7-9	TRBJ2-1	-	TGTGCCAGCAGGGGCCAAAGTATTTACAATGAGCAGTTCTTC	CASRGQSIYNEQFF
-	13	TRBV18	TRBJ1-2	-	TGTGCCAGCTCACCTACAGCAAACTATGGCTACACCTTC	CASSPTANYGYTF
TRBD2	17	TRBV7-9	TRBJ2-3	-	TGTGCCAGCAGCTTGGGACTAGCGGGAGAGGGGACAGATACGCAGTATTTT	CASSLGLAGEGTDTQYF
-	11	TRBV6-5	TRBJ1-1	-	TGTGCCAGCACAGGGAACACTGAAGCTTTCTTT	CASTGNTEAFF
-	16	TRBV28	TRBJ1-3	once	TGTGCCAGCAGTTTATGGGCAGGAAAGTCTGGAAACACCATATATTTT	CASSLWAGKSGNTIYF
-	13	TRBV28	TRBJ1-1	-	TGTGCCAGCAGGCGGACAGCGAACACTGAAGCTTTCTTT	CASRRTANTEAFF
TRBD1	16	TRBV5-1	TRBJ2-5	-	TGCGCCAGCAGCATAGGGACAGGGGGACTACAAGAGACCCAGTACTTC	CASSIGTGGLQETQYF
TRBD1	17	TRBV11-2	TRBJ2-7	once	TGTGCCAGCAGCTTAGATCTCGGGACAGCCGTTACCTACGAGCAGTACTTC	CASSLDLGTAVTYEQYF
TRBD2	14	TRBV9	TRBJ2-7	few	TGTGCCAGCAGCGCGACTAGCGGGACCTACGAGCAGTACTTC	CASSATSGTYEQYF
-	14	TRBV28	TRBJ1-3	-	TGTGCCAGCAGTTTACGAACTTCTGGAAACACCATATATTTT	CASSLRTSGNTIYF
-	14	TRBV28	TRBJ2-3	-	TGTGCCAGCAGCCCCCATAGTAGCACAGATACGCAGTATTTT	CASSPHSSTDTQYF
TRBD2	15	TRBV5-1	TRBJ2-7	-	TGCGCCAGCAGCTTTACGACTAGCGGGACCTACGAGCAGTACTTC	CASSFTTSGTYEQYF
-	15	TRBV29-1	TRBJ1-2	-	TGCAGCGTTGTTTGGGACTCCCCGGGTCGCAATGGCTACACCTTC	CSVVWDSPGRNGYTF
TRBD2	17	TRBV7-2	TRBJ2-3	-	TGTGCCAGCAGCTCTAGCCCGGGACTAGCGGAGGGAGATACGCAGTATTTT	CASSSSPGLAEGDTQYF
-	19	TRBV7-9	TRBJ1-6	few	TGTGCCAGCAGCTTCACCGGGACTTTGACCAGCTCCTATAATTCACCCCTCCACTTT	CASSFTGTLTSSYNSPLHF
TRBD2	13	TRBV9	TRBJ2-7	once	TGTGCCAGCGGTCTAGCGGGAGTTTCCGAGCAGTACTTC	CASGLAGVSEQYF
TRBD2	16	TRBV10-3	TRBJ2-1	-	TGTGCCATCAGTGACTCACTAGCGGGCGTTAACAATGAGCAGTTCTTC	CAISDSLAGVNNEQFF
TRBD1	14	TRBV19	TRBJ2-5	-	TGTGCCAGTAGTAGGACAGGTTCTCAAGAGACCCAGTACTTC	CASSRTGSQETQYF
TRBD1	14	TRBV29-1	TRBJ1-1	-	TGCAGCGTCACGACAGGGAGTGGGAACACTGAAGCTTTCTTT	CSVTTGSGNTEAFF
TRBD2	16	TRBV5-1	TRBJ2-7	-	TGCGCCAGCAGCTCTAGCGGGAGGGGAGGGGGCTCCGAGCAGTACTTC	CASSSSGRGGGSEQYF
-	13	TRBV27	TRBJ1-2	-	TGTGCCAGCAGTTTATCTCAGGGGACGGACTACACCTTC	CASSLSQGTDYTF
TRBD1	14	TRBV29-1	TRBJ1-5	-	TGCAGCGTTGGGACAGGCACTAGCAATCAGCCCCAGCATTTT	CSVGTGTSNQPQHF
-	16	TRBV7-8	TRBJ2-1	-	TGTGCCAGCAGCTCCGCGGACAAGGTGGGGTACAATGAGCAGTTCTTC	CASSSADKVGYNEQFF
-	16	TRBV5-1	TRBJ2-1	-	TGCGCCAGCAGCTCTACACCGGGACTCTTATACAATGAGCAGTTCTTC	CASSSTPGLLYNEQFF
-	14	TRBV28	TRBJ1-2	-	TGTGCCAGCAGTTTAGAGGCAGGGGCCAGGCTCTACACCTTC	CASSLEAGARLYTF
-	15	TRBV27	TRBJ2-7	-	TGTGCCAGCAGTAGCCACAGTTTAGGCTCCTACGAGCAGAACTTC	CASSSHSLGSYEQNF
TRBD1	14	TRBV24-1	TRBJ1-3	-	TGTGCCACCTGGGCAGGGGGCTGTGGAAACACCATATATTTT	CATWAGGCGNTIYF
TRBD2	16	TRBV20-1	TRBJ2-1	-	TGCAGTGCTAGTATTGGTGCGGGAGTGGTTTACAATGAGCAGTTCTTC	CSASIGAGVVYNEQFF
TRBD2	13	TRBV9	TRBJ2-2	-	TGTGCCAGCAGCGCTAGCGGAACCGGGGAGCTGTTTTTT	CASSASGTGELFF
TRBD2	16	TRBV18	TRBJ2-5	-	TGTGCCAGCTCACCACGACTAGCGGGCATACAAGAGACCCAGTACTTC	CASSPRLAGIQETQYF
TRBD2	16	TRBV28	TRBJ2-7	-	TGTGCCAGCACCGAAGGGGACTACCCGCCGATCCACGAGCAGTACTTC	CASTEGDYPPIHEQYF